This T cell receptor (beta chain) was identified during a study of metastatic and nonmetastatic thyroid tumors (dated by TCRdb to the early 2020s). Describing the broader study: Repertoires were compared across peripheral blood and tumor or nodule tissue samples from malignant and benign thyroid patients.

Before undergoing thyroid surgery, none of the patients had been given any kind of treatment. The study retrospectively analysed patient clinical samples collected from the early 2010s to the late 2010s using T-cell receptor beta sequencing. Points the paper makes about the study in general: In both blood and tumor samples, malignant tumors were reported to have significantly higher TCR beta diversity than benign nodules.

The protocol used for the library was PCR. Sequencer: Illumina HiSeq 4000. High-throughput sequencing was used to profile the TCR beta-chain CDR3 region of each patient. The original pipeline was this. Drawing on CDR3 differences between clinicopathological groups, the researchers built a classifier meant to tell apart patients with distant-metastatic papillary thyroid cancer. The Shannon index was used to measure repertoire diversity, and the Morisita-Horn index was used to measure how similar tumor and blood repertoires were. Through fastp at Q25 and MiXCR, TCRdb rebuilt clones from the public reads, retaining in-frame beta chains. V and J calls and clone size were set by TCRdb, not the authors. The sample table shows 34,000 or so clones, and about 16% are seen once. The leading ten clones occupy under 3.5% of the sample. This clone was seen at least ten times. Its antigen remains unidentified. Per-nucleotide qualities are absent, and no much larger clonotype sits a single base away.

The CDR3, from cysteine to phenylalanine, totals 15 residues. Of the read, only the CDR3 DNA is kept; its 45 bases are in frame from base 1. From the germline V gene, CDR1 is SGDLS and CDR2 is YYNGEE. V drops 4 bases and J drops 5 bases, leaving 16 bases in between. The sequencing input was blood. The clonotype originates from a female donor with papillary thyroid cancer or a benign thyroid nodule (not recorded which). Some clones in this sample may be carry-over from other donors' samples. The chain is made from TRBV9 and TRBJ2-1; the D gene is possibly TRBD1 or TRBD2, each agreeing over 5 bases. The bases read TGTGCCAGCAGCCCTTCCTCCGGGGCTGACAATGAGCAGTTCTTC. Its amino acids are CASSPSSGADNEQFF.